Sequencing of this TCR beta chain was carried out in a study of vaccination and CD4 T cells after COVID-19. Study context: Median time from second vaccine dose to sampling was roughly 76 days (14 to 241).

V shed 0 bases, J shed 4 bases, and the junction held 3 bases outside the gene matches. The CDR3 is 14 amino acids. Germline V gives CDR1 SGHRS, CDR2 YFSETQ. The Oncomine TCR Beta short-read assay was what sequenced the DNA obtained from cultured CD4+ T cells. Cultured CD4+ T cells yielded the extracted genomic DNA. Each CDR3 protein gets one entry after TCRdb re-called the PCR reads with MiXCR. The sample has more than 20,000 distinct CDR3 sequences, roughly 52% seen once. About this clonotype: Its antigen is unknown.

Findings and limits, study-wide: The median proportion of reactive clones detected only post-vaccination in convalescent patients was 85% to 90%.

Treatment defined: roughly 10-day PBMC culture with coronavirus spike peptide pools or control peptides (ViraFEST assay). ViraFEST expanded antigen-specific T cells with peptide pools, then sequenced TCRs. The TCR comes from a human donor who received a COVID-19 vaccine. The chain employs TRBV5-1 and TRBJ1-2, with TRBD1 identical over 7 bases. The material sequenced was CD4+ T cells from blood, cultured in vitro, taken before SARS-CoV-2 vaccination. This chain's CDR3 is CASSLGQGTYGYTF. The CDR3 nucleotides are TGCGCCAGCAGCTTGGGACAGGGAACCTATGGCTACACCTTC.